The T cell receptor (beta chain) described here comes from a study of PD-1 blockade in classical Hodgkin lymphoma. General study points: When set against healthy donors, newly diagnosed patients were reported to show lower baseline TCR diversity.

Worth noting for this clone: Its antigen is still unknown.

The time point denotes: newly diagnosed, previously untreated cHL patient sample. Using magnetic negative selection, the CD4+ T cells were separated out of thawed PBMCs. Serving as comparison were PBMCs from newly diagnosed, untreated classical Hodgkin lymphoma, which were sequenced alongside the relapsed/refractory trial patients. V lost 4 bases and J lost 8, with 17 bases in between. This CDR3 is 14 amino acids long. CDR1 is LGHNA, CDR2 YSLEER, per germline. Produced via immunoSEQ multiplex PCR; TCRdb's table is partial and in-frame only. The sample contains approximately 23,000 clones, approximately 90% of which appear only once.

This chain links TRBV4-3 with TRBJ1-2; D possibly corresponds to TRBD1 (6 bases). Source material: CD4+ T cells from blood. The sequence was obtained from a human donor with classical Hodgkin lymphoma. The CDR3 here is CASSPYSQGQGYTF. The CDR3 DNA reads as TGCGCCAGCAGCCCTTACAGTCAGGGGCAGGGCTACACCTTC.